This TCR beta chain was identified in a study of T-cell memory formation after mild COVID-19. As to this clonotype: Its antigen is not identified.

Each CDR3 protein is one row after TCRdb ran MiXCR on the 5' RACE reads. The table has under 600,000 distinct CDR3 sequences, roughly a fifth seen once; the top ten hold approximately 8%. Whole-study findings and limits: Clones that contracted from day 15 to 85 had balanced CD4/CD8; later expanders were CD4+ biased.

Sequencing was carried out using PBMCs or a T cell subset sorted from them (not recorded which). The receptor's source is an adult woman who had mild COVID-19 (a few samples of this study predate the infection). Cell type and time point are not known.

The CDR3 loop is CASSFTYNTEAFF. In DNA, the CDR3 is TGTGCCAGCAGCTTTACATATAACACTGAAGCTTTCTTT. V usage is TRBV7-3 and J usage is TRBJ1-1; D gene uncertain. Trimming pared 3 bases from V and 2 bases from J, leaving 7 bases between. Per the germline V gene, CDR1 is SGHTA and CDR2 is FQGTGA. The CDR3 extends over 13 amino acids.